Sequencing of this TCR beta chain was carried out in a study of T-cell reconstitution after alpha-beta-depleted transplantation in children. Unique molecular identifiers were used to barcode this TCRbeta library. Each CDR3 protein is one row after TCRdb ran MiXCR on the PCR reads. Of about a million distinct CDR3 sequences listed, under 30% were seen once; the top ten hold 25% to 35%. Trimming removed 6 bases from V and 8 bases from J, with 10 bases in between. The germline CDR1 and CDR2 sequences are MNHEY and SVGEGT. The CDR3 sequence is 12 residues long. This clonotype was picked up a small number of times.

The chain employs TRBV6-2 or TRBV6-3 and TRBJ1-4; D is perhaps TRBD1 (5 bases). The sequences come from PBMCs, mostly from graft donor cells, collected 360 days after TCRalphabeta/CD19-depleted stem cell transplant. This sequence originates from a boy under three years old who had a stem cell transplant for SCID, so the T cells may come from the graft donor. CDR3 sequence (DNA): TGTGCCAGCAGCCGGGACGGCGAAAAACTGTTTTTT. Its translation: CASSRDGEKLFF.